Listed below are T cell receptor beta chains from one sample, sequenced in a study of cytomegalovirus exposure and HLA in healthy donors. The assay was immunoSEQ multiplex PCR, and TCRdb's table has in-frame clones only and misses some. The sample yields 95,000 to 150,000 clones, over 75% seen once. Sample: PBMCs. The receptors were gathered from a woman between 40 and 55 years old in good health and CMV-seropositive. The CDR3 runs from the conserved cysteine through the conserved F or W. The D gene is left open where the match is weak. Some rows have no size entry. The others give once, few or many, or a class for an expanded clone.

CDR3nt: TGTGCCAGTAGTATCGCACAGGGAGAGGAGCAGTTCTTC
CDR3aa: CASSIAQGEEQFF
d_gene: -
abundance: -
v_gene: TRBV19
j_gene: TRBJ2-1

CDR3nt: TGTGCCAGCTCACCACTTCTTACGGGGGGGAGAGGCAATGAGCAGTTCTTC
CDR3aa: CASSPLLTGGRGNEQFF
d_gene: TRBD2
abundance: -
v_gene: TRBV18
j_gene: TRBJ2-1

CDR3nt: TGTGCCAGCAGTTTAGGGGAGGACAATGAGCAGTTCTTC
CDR3aa: CASSLGEDNEQFF
d_gene: -
abundance: -
v_gene: TRBV6-5
j_gene: TRBJ2-1

CDR3nt: TGTGCCAGCAGCTTGAGTCGTTACAATGAGCAGTTCTTC
CDR3aa: CASSLSRYNEQFF
d_gene: -
abundance: -
v_gene: TRBV11-2
j_gene: TRBJ2-1

CDR3nt: TGTGCCAGCTCATCGTCGGGAAGGGCTATGAACACTGAAGCTTTCTTT
CDR3aa: CASSSSGRAMNTEAFF
d_gene: -
abundance: -
v_gene: TRBV18
j_gene: TRBJ1-1

CDR3nt: TGTGCCAGCAGTTTCGGACTAGCGGGAGCGAGAGATACGCAGTATTTT
CDR3aa: CASSFGLAGARDTQYF
d_gene: TRBD2
abundance: -
v_gene: TRBV28
j_gene: TRBJ2-3

CDR3nt: TGTGCCAGCAGCTCTTGGACAGGGCGCTCCTACAATGAGCAGTTCTTC
CDR3aa: CASSSWTGRSYNEQFF
d_gene: TRBD1
abundance: -
v_gene: TRBV7-2
j_gene: TRBJ2-1

CDR3nt: TGTGCCAGCAGCTTATCTGGGACAGGCCGCTCTGGGGCCAACGTCCTGACTTTC
CDR3aa: CASSLSGTGRSGANVLTF
d_gene: TRBD1
abundance: -
v_gene: TRBV7-3
j_gene: TRBJ2-6

CDR3nt: TGTGCCAGCAGCCGGGCCATCGAGGGCACTGAAGCTTTCTTT
CDR3aa: CASSRAIEGTEAFF
d_gene: -
abundance: medium-sized
v_gene: TRBV6-1
j_gene: TRBJ1-1

CDR3nt: TGTGCCAGCTCTCTAGGGGTAGGCCCTTCCTACGAGCAGTACTTC
CDR3aa: CASSLGVGPSYEQYF
d_gene: -
abundance: -
v_gene: TRBV6-4
j_gene: TRBJ2-7

CDR3nt: TGTGCCAGCAGCCAAGAGGGGGACTGGGGGAATGAGCAGTTCTTC
CDR3aa: CASSQEGDWGNEQFF
d_gene: -
abundance: -
v_gene: TRBV14
j_gene: TRBJ2-1

CDR3nt: TGTGCCAGCAGTAACAAGCAGGGGGCAGGAAACATTCAGTACTTC
CDR3aa: CASSNKQGAGNIQYF
d_gene: TRBD1
abundance: -
v_gene: TRBV28
j_gene: TRBJ2-4

CDR3nt: TGTGCCAGCAGCACGGACAACCACTACGAGCAGTACTTC
CDR3aa: CASSTDNHYEQYF
d_gene: -
abundance: -
v_gene: TRBV9
j_gene: TRBJ2-7

CDR3nt: TGTGCCAGCAATACTGACAGGGGGCGTCAAGAGACCCAGTACTTC
CDR3aa: CASNTDRGRQETQYF
d_gene: TRBD1
abundance: few
v_gene: TRBV2
j_gene: TRBJ2-5

CDR3nt: TGTGCCAGCAGTGAATCCTATAGGGACAGGGGACCTGGCTACACCTTC
CDR3aa: CASSESYRDRGPGYTF
d_gene: TRBD1
abundance: -
v_gene: TRBV25-1
j_gene: TRBJ1-2

CDR3nt: TGTGCCAGTAGTATAGGTGGTGGACAGATCAGTCATGGCTACACCTTC
CDR3aa: CASSIGGGQISHGYTF
d_gene: -
abundance: -
v_gene: TRBV19
j_gene: TRBJ1-2

CDR3nt: TGTGCCTGGAGTGTACAGGTGAACACTGAAGCTTTCTTT
CDR3aa: CAWSVQVNTEAFF
d_gene: -
abundance: -
v_gene: TRBV30
j_gene: TRBJ1-1

CDR3nt: TGTGCCATCAGTCCTAGCGGGAGGAATGAGCAGTTCTTC
CDR3aa: CAISPSGRNEQFF
d_gene: TRBD2
abundance: -
v_gene: TRBV10-3
j_gene: TRBJ2-1

CDR3nt: TGTGCCAGCAGCCTCGCAGGGGGGTATGAGCAGTTCTTC
CDR3aa: CASSLAGGYEQFF
d_gene: -
abundance: few
v_gene: TRBV7-3
j_gene: TRBJ2-1

CDR3nt: TGTGCCAGCAGCTTAGCAGCGGGAGTGTACGAGCAGTACTTC
CDR3aa: CASSLAAGVYEQYF
d_gene: TRBD2
abundance: -
v_gene: TRBV11-2
j_gene: TRBJ2-7

CDR3nt: TGTGCCAGCACCCTAGCGGGAAGAACAGATACGCAGTATTTT
CDR3aa: CASTLAGRTDTQYF
d_gene: TRBD2
abundance: -
v_gene: TRBV28
j_gene: TRBJ2-3

CDR3nt: TGTGCCAGCAGCTTAGCGGGACAGGGAAATGAAAAACTGTTTTTT
CDR3aa: CASSLAGQGNEKLFF
d_gene: TRBD1
abundance: -
v_gene: TRBV7-2
j_gene: TRBJ1-4

CDR3nt: TGTGCCAGCAGCCATGAACCGGGTGGACAGGGGAATCATCAGCCCCAGCATTTT
CDR3aa: CASSHEPGGQGNHQPQHF
d_gene: TRBD1
abundance: -
v_gene: TRBV5-5
j_gene: TRBJ1-5

CDR3nt: TGTGCCAGCAGCGTCGGACAGGGTATTTATGGCTACACCTTC
CDR3aa: CASSVGQGIYGYTF
d_gene: TRBD1
abundance: once
v_gene: TRBV28
j_gene: TRBJ1-2

CDR3nt: TGTGCCAGCACGAAGGAGACGAACACTGAAGCTTTCTTT
CDR3aa: CASTKETNTEAFF
d_gene: -
abundance: -
v_gene: TRBV2
j_gene: TRBJ1-1

CDR3nt: TGTGCCAGAAGCCCGGACAGTCAGTATGGCTACACCTTC
CDR3aa: CARSPDSQYGYTF
d_gene: -
abundance: -
v_gene: TRBV5-3
j_gene: TRBJ1-2

CDR3nt: TGCGCCAGCAGCCAAGGGACAGGGTACGAGACCCAGTACTTC
CDR3aa: CASSQGTGYETQYF
d_gene: TRBD1
abundance: -
v_gene: TRBV4-1
j_gene: TRBJ2-5

CDR3nt: TGTGCCAGCAGGCCAACAGGGGGCAAGAACTATGGCTACACCTTC
CDR3aa: CASRPTGGKNYGYTF
d_gene: TRBD1
abundance: -
v_gene: TRBV6-5
j_gene: TRBJ1-2

CDR3nt: TGTGCCAGCAGCTCGCAGGGGGTGAGAGGAAACACCATATATTTT
CDR3aa: CASSSQGVRGNTIYF
d_gene: TRBD1
abundance: -
v_gene: TRBV7-8
j_gene: TRBJ1-3

CDR3nt: TGCGCCAGCAGCCAACCATCTACAGGGGTGGGGGGCTACACCTTC
CDR3aa: CASSQPSTGVGGYTF
d_gene: TRBD1
abundance: few
v_gene: TRBV4-1
j_gene: TRBJ1-2

CDR3nt: TGTGCCAGCAGCCCCGGGGGGGGGAGACAAGAGACCCAGTACTTC
CDR3aa: CASSPGGGRQETQYF
d_gene: TRBD2
abundance: -
v_gene: TRBV6-5
j_gene: TRBJ2-5

CDR3nt: TGCGCCAGCAGCCAAGTGATGAGAACCGGGGAGCTGTTTTTT
CDR3aa: CASSQVMRTGELFF
d_gene: -
abundance: -
v_gene: TRBV4-1
j_gene: TRBJ2-2

CDR3nt: TGTGCCAGCAGTCCGACTACGGGACAGGGAGAGGGAGAGACCCAGTACTTC
CDR3aa: CASSPTTGQGEGETQYF
d_gene: TRBD1
abundance: -
v_gene: TRBV28
j_gene: TRBJ2-5

CDR3nt: TGTGCCAGCAAGACAGGGGGCCTCGGGGAGCTGTTTTTT
CDR3aa: CASKTGGLGELFF
d_gene: TRBD1
abundance: -
v_gene: TRBV6-5
j_gene: TRBJ2-2

CDR3nt: TGTGCCTTACAAACCGGGACAAGAGGAGAAAAACTGTTTTTT
CDR3aa: CALQTGTRGEKLFF
d_gene: -
abundance: -
v_gene: TRBV30
j_gene: TRBJ1-4